The 20 T cell receptor beta chains below come from one sample, sequenced in a study of human T cells and chemical hapten exposure. As for time point: patch test 3, about 24 weeks after DPC sensitization. Specified treatment: therapeutic diphenylcyclopropenone sensitization with weekly scalp DPC. TCRdb passed the RACE reads through MiXCR, listing each CDR3 protein once. The sample yields more than 70,000 distinct CDR3 sequences, 11% seen once. Specimen: whole blood, collected in connection with sensitization to the hapten diphenylcyclopropenone (DPC). These receptors all come from a woman aged 30 to 39 with alopecia areata. Some clones in this sample may be carry-over from other donors' samples.

The chain has TRBV14 and TRBJ2-7; 8 bases align to TRBD2. The V gene end was trimmed by 0 bases and the J gene end by 4 bases; junction bases not matched to a gene: 2. Germline V gives CDR1 SGHDN, CDR2 FVKESK. The CDR3 sequence is 14 residues long. The CDR3 sequence: CASSQELAEYEQYF. The CDR3 DNA reads as TGTGCCAGCAGCCAAGAACTAGCGGAATACGAGCAGTACTTC.

This clonotype was counted many times. V usage is TRBV7-9 and J usage is TRBJ1-1; TRBD1 might be the D (5 bases). The CDR3 consists of 17 residues. Between the trimmed V and J ends, which lost 5 bases and 1 base, there was a span of 20 bases. Germline loops: CDR1 SEHNR, CDR2 FQNEAQ (reference sequence). The CDR3 coding sequence is TGTGCCAGCAGCACAACAGGCGGGGGGTCATCGAACACTGAAGCTTTCTTT. It yields the protein CASSTTGGGSSNTEAFF.

This clonotype was seen more than once but under ten times. J is TRBJ2-5 and V is TRBV29-1, with a tentative D call TRBD2 (6 bases). CDR1 and CDR2 from the germline V gene are SQVTM and ANQGSEA. The CDR3 loop spans 16 amino acids. The V end lost 3 bases, the J end lost 7 bases, and 24 bases lay between the germline ends. The CDR3 reads CSVEKYGHSEAGTQYF. CDR3 in DNA: TGCAGCGTTGAGAAATACGGACATTCCGAAGCGGGGACCCAGTACTTC.

There are many counts of this clonotype. The rearrangement uses TRBV10-2 and TRBJ1-1; a weak D match, TRBD1 (5 bases). Trimming left V 4 bases short and J 11 bases short, with 17 bases between. The CDR3 consists of 13 residues. Germline lookup yields CDR1 WSHSY and CDR2 SAAADI. In DNA, the CDR3 is TGCGCCAGCAGTGTCCCCGGGCTTGGGGGGGCTTTCTTT. It encodes CASSVPGLGGAFF.

V and J are TRBV27 and TRBJ1-5, with a weak D call TRBD1 (6 bases). The CDR3 loop spans 17 amino acids. V was cut by 5 bases and J by 5 bases, with 22 bases left in between. Looked up from germline, CDR1 is MNHEY and CDR2 is SMNVEV (reference sequence). CDR3 amino acids: CASSPGHGGDVYQPQHF. Here the CDR3 DNA reads TGTGCCAGCAGTCCCGGTCACGGGGGCGACGTTTATCAGCCCCAGCATTTT.

Concerning this clonotype: Being one base from a much bigger clone, this may be a read error. The chain employs TRBV2 and TRBJ2-6, with D possibly being TRBD1 or TRBD2 (5 bases each). CDR3 size: 15 residues. Germline V lookup: CDR1 SNHLY, CDR2 FYNNEI. CDR3 DNA sequence: TGTGCCAGCAGTGAAGCGGATGACGGGGCCGACGTCCTGACTTTC. Its protein is CASSEADDGADVLTF.

A few counts support this clonotype. The chain recombines TRBV29-1 with TRBJ1-4; TRBD1 matches 11 bases. V lost 7 bases, J lost 8 bases, and 18 bases stayed unmatched. Germline V gene data show CDR1 as SQVTM and CDR2 as ANQGSEA. The CDR3 has 17 residues. The CDR3 DNA follows: TGCAGCGCTCTGGGCTGGACAGGGGGCAAGGATGAAGAAAAACTGTTTTTT. Protein product: CSALGWTGGKDEEKLFF.

Ten or more counts support this clonotype. The rearrangement links TRBV2 to TRBJ2-1; D possibly matches TRBD1 or TRBD2 (5 bases each). The ends were cut back, 6 bases at V and 4 bases at J, with 13 bases in the middle. The CDR3 extends over 14 amino acids. CDR1 and CDR2 from the germline V gene are SNHLY and FYNNEI. CDR3 nucleotides: TGTGCCAGCAGGGCCGGGGCTACATACAATGAGCAGTTCTTC. This codes for CASRAGATYNEQFF.

The chain has TRBV27 and TRBJ2-3; 7 bases fit TRBD2. This CDR3 region has 14 residues. The junction had 6 bases not matched to a gene; V was cut back by 6 bases and J by 3 bases. Looked up from germline, CDR1 is MNHEY and CDR2 is SMNVEV (reference sequence). CDR3 region: CASRDGRRTDTQYF. In nucleotides, the CDR3 is TGTGCCAGCAGGGACGGGAGGAGGACAGATACGCAGTATTTT.

This clonotype was counted many times. This rearrangement joins TRBV15 to TRBJ1-3, with no clear D. Deletions cut 6 bases from V and 0 bases from J, with 9 bases between. This CDR3 spans 14 amino acids. Looked up from germline, CDR1 is LNHNV and CDR2 is YYDKDF (reference sequence). The CDR3 region is CATRDRVSGNTIYF. In nucleotides, the CDR3 is TGTGCCACCAGGGACCGAGTCTCTGGAAACACCATATATTTT.

This clonotype was found a few times. The rearrangement links TRBV7-9 to TRBJ2-7; tentatively, D is TRBD1 (6 bases). This CDR3 is built from 12 residues. The germline gives CDR1 SEHNR, CDR2 FQNEAQ (reference sequence). The germline V and J ends were trimmed by 5 bases and 6 bases, with 11 bases remaining between them. CDR3 in DNA: TGTGCCAGCAGCCCCCAAGGGGGCGAGCAGTACTTC. Protein sequence: CASSPQGGEQYF.

In its sample, this clonotype was seen a few times. V and J are TRBV7-9 and TRBJ1-1; 8 bases match TRBD1. The CDR3 is 17 residues long. V lost 1 base and J lost 2; bases outside the gene matches: 9. Germline V gene data show CDR1 as SEHNR and CDR2 as FQNEAQ (reference sequence). The CDR3 loop reads CASSLVYQGAANTEAFF. The CDR3 DNA is TGTGCCAGCAGCTTAGTTTACCAGGGGGCAGCTAACACTGAAGCTTTCTTT.

This chain uses TRBV28 with TRBJ2-7; D is perhaps TRBD2 (6 bases). This CDR3 has 15 amino acids. Germline lookup yields CDR1 MDHEN and CDR2 SYDVKM. With 2 bases removed from V and 4 bases from J, the gap between germline ends came to 15 bases. CDR3 region: CASSLTGGTYYEQYF. CDR3 nucleotide sequence: TGTGCCAGCAGTTTAACCGGCGGGACCTATTACGAGCAGTACTTC.

This clonotype was seen only a few times. Sequence at one end of the junction differs from germline and may be a read error. CDR3 in amino acids: CASTRSIGNIGELFF. DNA for the CDR3: TGTGCCAGCACCCGGAGCATTGGCAACATCGGGGAGCTGTTTTTT. The chain links TRBV6-2 or TRBV6-3 to TRBJ2-2; D unclear. The germline gives CDR1 MNHEY, CDR2 SVGEGT. This CDR3 comprises 15 residues.

This chain uses TRBV6-2 or TRBV6-3 with TRBJ1-2, with 7 bases that match TRBD1. The CDR3 is 14 amino acids. Trimming cost V 8 bases and J 7 bases; bases outside gene matches: 13. Looked up from germline, CDR1 is MNHEY and CDR2 is SVGEGT. CDR3 in DNA: TGTGCCAGCCTTCGAGCCGGACAGGTCGCTGGCTACACCTTC. This codes for CASLRAGQVAGYTF.

This clonotype appeared many times. The chain combines TRBV6-2 or TRBV6-3 with TRBJ1-1; the D is unclear. The germline V and J ends were trimmed by 2 bases and 0 bases, with 4 bases remaining between them. CDR1 and CDR2 (germline): MNHEY, SVGEGT. This CDR3 is 13 amino acids long. CDR3 DNA sequence: TGTGCCAGCAGTTACGTGCTGAACACTGAAGCTTTCTTT. Its protein product is CASSYVLNTEAFF.

This clonotype was counted only a few times. The V gene is TRBV19, the J gene TRBJ2-1, with 11 bases that match TRBD2. J lost 8 bases, V lost 1 base, and 4 bases had no gene match. This CDR3 contains 15 residues. Germline assignment: CDR1 LNHDA and CDR2 SQIVND (reference sequence). Here the CDR3 reads CASSIGLAGSDEQFF. CDR3 sequence (DNA): TGTGCCAGTAGTATAGGACTAGCGGGGTCCGATGAGCAGTTCTTC.

This clonotype was observed at least ten times. J is TRBJ2-1 and V is TRBV5-6; 10 bases agree with TRBD2. Germline lookup yields CDR1 SGHDT and CDR2 YYEEEE. This CDR3 comprises 17 residues. Trimming took 0 bases from V and 0 from J; bases not matched to a gene: 3. CDR3 in DNA: TGTGCCAGCAGCTTGGGCCCTAGCGGGAGCTCCTACAATGAGCAGTTCTTC. It codes for CASSLGPSGSSYNEQFF.

The V call is TRBV12-3 or TRBV12-4, the J call TRBJ1-2; 7 nucleotides match TRBD1. The length of the CDR3 is 14 residues. The trim removed 5 bases at V and 4 bases at J, leaving 7 bases unmatched. The CDR3 sequence: CASSTYRGTYGYTF. CDR3 sequence (DNA): TGTGCCAGCAGTACGTACAGGGGAACCTATGGCTACACCTTC.

This clonotype was seen only a few times. The V and J genes are TRBV18 and TRBJ1-1; perhaps TRBD1 as D (5 bases). Germline assignment: CDR1 KGHSH and CDR2 LQKENI. This CDR3 has 14 amino acids. V lost 6 bases, J lost 1 base, and 12 bases lay in between. CDR3 DNA: TGTGCCAGCTCCCCGTTGACAGCGAACACTGAAGCTTTCTTT. Protein: CASSPLTANTEAFF.